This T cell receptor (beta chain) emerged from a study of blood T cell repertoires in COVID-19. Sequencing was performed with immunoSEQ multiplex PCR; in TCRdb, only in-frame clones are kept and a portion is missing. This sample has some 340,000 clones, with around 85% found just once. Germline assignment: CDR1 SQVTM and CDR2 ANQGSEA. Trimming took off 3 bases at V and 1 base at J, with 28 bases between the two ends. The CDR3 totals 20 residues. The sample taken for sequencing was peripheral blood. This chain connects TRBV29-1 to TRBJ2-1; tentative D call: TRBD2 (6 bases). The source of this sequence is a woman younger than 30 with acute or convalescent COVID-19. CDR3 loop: CSVEPHGGAPSMASYNEQFF. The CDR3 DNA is TGCAGCGTTGAGCCTCACGGCGGGGCGCCTTCCATGGCTTCCTACAATGAGCAGTTCTTC.